This T cell receptor (beta chain) derives from a study of blood T cell repertoires in COVID-19 (TCRdb year 2020). Broadly, across the study: Samples covering the acute and convalescent phases of COVID-19 were provided by collaborators in the United States, Italy and Spain. The repertoires were made available in a free public database intended to serve as a resource for research on the immune response to SARS-CoV-2. The dataset comprised deeply sampled blood TCRbeta repertoires from subjects exposed to, actively infected with, or recovered from COVID-19. Where available, HLA class I and class II types were taken from metadata supplied by the sample provider and were not determined by assay-based typing. Nearly every sample came with metadata listing a de-identified subject ID, COVID-19 status, age in years and sex. Samples came from the ongoing ImmuneRACE study (first 160 participants) plus 1,254 subjects from 6 global collaborators. The prospective study material was composed of cDNA or gDNA derived from T cells, B-cell-depleted T cells, or PBMCs. The paper as a whole reports these results and caveats: How much clinical and demographic metadata was included differed by source and by participant, and the metadata was provided uncurated.

As for this clone: Which antigen it targets is not known. It has no much larger one-base neighbor in the sample; base qualities were not kept.

TCRbeta CDR3 regions were amplified from genomic DNA using the immunoSEQ Assay, a bias-controlled multiplex PCR. Turning to the authors' computational methods: The number of nucleated cells in each sample was estimated by amplification of reference gene primers within the assay. Sequence reads were collapsed and filtered to measure the absolute abundance of every unique TCRbeta CDR3 rearrangement. For each sample, productive Simpson clonality was calculated as the square root of Simpson's diversity index across productive rearrangements. The table was pulled from immuneACCESS by TCRdb, which kept in-frame rearrangements only. Such tables lose some clones; where checked, under half of the loss comes from unresolved V genes, and the rest has no known cause. That table supplies the V and J calls and clone size; D and trimming were determined from the DNA. The sample table holds 90,000 to 95,000 clones, of which 70% to 90% were seen once. The ten biggest clones cover about 7.6% of the sample.

Trimming at the junction amounts to 7 bases on V and 7 bases on J, and the germline ends lie 13 bases apart. The germline V gene supplies CDR1 SQVTM and CDR2 ANQGSEA. The CDR3 runs 11 amino acids, cysteine and phenylalanine included. Kept here is only the CDR3 DNA, which spans 33 bases and is read in frame from base 1. The collaborating institutions used their own protocols to collect whole blood in K2EDTA tubes. For TCRbeta analysis, collaborators shipped samples as frozen whole blood, isolated PBMCs, or DNA extracted from either of those sample types. The sequence is built from TRBV29-1 and TRBJ1-1; the D segment could be TRBD1, given 6 matching bases. Sequencing was carried out using peripheral blood. This clonotype originated in a woman in her 70s with acute or convalescent COVID-19. The sequenced DNA: TGCAGCGGTCTTACAGGGATTGAAGCTTTCTTT. Its protein product is CSGLTGIEAFF.